The 5 T cell receptor beta chains presented below share a single source sample, sequenced in a study of blood T cell repertoires in COVID-19. Here immunoSEQ multiplex PCR was the method, and the copy in TCRdb shows in-frame clones only, minus some. The table records about 120,000 clones, 87% of them present only once. Specimen: peripheral blood. The origin of the receptors is a woman in her 50s with acute or convalescent COVID-19.

J is TRBJ2-7 and V is TRBV14; D might be TRBD1 (5 bases). CDR3 length: 17 amino acids. Germline assignment: CDR1 SGHDN and CDR2 FVKESK. Between the trimmed V and J ends, which lost 1 base and 4 bases, there was a span of 20 bases. Here the CDR3 DNA reads TGTGCCAGCAGCCAAGGGGTTCAGGGAATTAGGCCATACGAGCAGTACTTC. The encoded protein is CASSQGVQGIRPYEQYF.

The J gene is TRBJ1-1, the V gene TRBV6-5; the D gene is possibly TRBD1 (6 bases). The CDR3 length is 15 residues. Germline V gene lookup returns CDR1 MNHEY and CDR2 SVGAGI. V shed 0 bases and J shed 1 base, with 9 bases lying between them. CDR3 DNA sequence: TGTGCCAGCAGTTACTCCTGGACAGAGAACACTGAAGCTTTCTTT. This translates into CASSYSWTENTEAFF.

The chain recombines TRBV7-9 with TRBJ1-1; D call uncertain. Germline-derived CDR1 and CDR2 are SEHNR and FQNEAQ (reference sequence). The V and J ends lost 7 bases and 1 base respectively, with 13 bases between them. This CDR3 region has 14 residues. The CDR3 spells CASTNGGANTEAFF. The CDR3 DNA follows: TGTGCCAGCACCAATGGAGGTGCGAACACTGAAGCTTTCTTT.

The genes are TRBV7-2 and TRBJ1-2, with D possibly matching TRBD1 (5 bases). The CDR3 length is 16 residues. Looked up from germline, CDR1 is SGHTA and CDR2 is FQGNSA. Trimming stripped 1 base from V and 4 bases from J, with 16 bases between. The CDR3 DNA is TGTGCCAGCAGCTTAGGGGGCCGGGGGTCCCCCTATGGCTACACCTTC. This encodes CASSLGGRGSPYGYTF.

The V and J genes are TRBV6-1 and TRBJ2-3; 15 nucleotides line up with TRBD2. Germline CDR1 reads MNHNS; CDR2 reads SASEGT. Trimming removed 4 bases from V and 0 bases from J; junction bases left unmatched: 5. This CDR3 is 18 amino acids long. CDR3 sequence reads: CASSVGLAGGSSTDTQYF. CDR3 coding DNA: TGTGCCAGCAGTGTAGGACTAGCGGGAGGGTCTAGCACAGATACGCAGTATTTT.